Here is one T cell receptor (beta chain) with its context. Its target is unknown. The source of the sample is a study of cytomegalovirus exposure and HLA in healthy donors. Whole-study results and caveats: It was approximately 160 TCR beta chains that were listed as cytomegalovirus-associated. A cluster of highly shared sequence variants was likely a sequencing artifact. Using a false discovery rate of 0.05, a later analysis showed that approximately 18,000 TCR beta sequences were associated with HLA alleles. Rare sequences made up most TCRs, while some public TCRs were found in many donors.

Primers for the PCR totalled 60 Vbeta and 13 Jbeta. Method: immunoSEQ multiplex PCR; TCRdb's copy keeps in-frame clones and lacks some. The table lists some 110,000 clones. V gave up 3 bases and J gave up 0 bases; unmatched junction bases: 11. The V gene's germline CDR1 is KGHSH and CDR2 LQKENI. The CDR3 runs 20 residues. This sequence was found in a man aged 35 to 55 in good health and CMV-seropositive. The gene calls are TRBV18 and TRBJ2-1, with 13 bases identical to TRBD2. Sequenced input: PBMCs. DNA for the CDR3: TGTGCCAGCTCACCTTATCCGGGACTAGCGGGGACGGTCTCCTACAATGAGCAGTTCTTC. Protein sequence: CASSPYPGLAGTVSYNEQFF.